Below, one T cell receptor (beta chain) is given with its context. Some clones are missing from TCRdb's copy, which holds only in-frame ones; the method was immunoSEQ multiplex PCR. Of 2 million or so clones in the sample, approximately 95% were seen once. Germline V gene data show CDR1 as LNHDA and CDR2 as SQIVND (reference sequence). The CDR3 spans 14 residues. The V and J ends lost 4 bases and 5 bases, in that order; junction bases with no gene match: 6. This sample is part of a study of shared clonotypes between healthy human individuals. The chain recombines TRBV19 with TRBJ2-7, with 9 bases lining up with TRBD1. The receptor comes from a man between 18 and 35 years old in good health. Input material: naive CD4+ T cells sorted from blood. Subset noted: CD45RA+ positively selected. This CDR3 is CASSKQGAQDEQYF. The DNA for the CDR3 is TGTGCCAGTAGTAAACAGGGGGCGCAAGACGAGCAGTACTTC.